This entry lists 32 T cell receptor beta chains sequenced from one sample in a study of blood T cells in healthy people across ages. A J-beta primer mix and a sample-barcoded 5' primer were used in a second PCR of about 7 to 11 cycles. TCRdb called the 5' RACE reads again in MiXCR, with one record for every CDR3 protein. The table lists around 800,000 distinct CDR3 sequences, about 46% of them singletons. The sequencing input was blood. These receptors were collected from a man older than 75 in good health.

This clonotype came up a few times. V gene TRBV7-6 combines with J gene TRBJ2-1, with D tentatively TRBD2 (5 bases). The CDR3 loop spans 15 amino acids. Germline assignment: CDR1 SGHVS and CDR2 FNYEAQ. The V end lost 2 bases, the J end lost 2 bases, and 10 bases lay between the germline ends. CDR3 DNA: TGTGCCAGCAGCTTAAGGCTAGCAGCCTACAATGAGCAGTTCTTC. It is translated as CASSLRLAAYNEQFF.

The V gene is TRBV20-1, the J gene TRBJ2-3; 9 bases align to TRBD2. Germline V gene sequence: CDR1 DFQATT, CDR2 SNEGSKA (reference sequence). The length of the CDR3 is 12 residues. In DNA, the CDR3 is TGCAGCGGAGACGGACTAGCGGATACGCAGTATTTT. Protein product: CSGDGLADTQYF.

In its sample, this clonotype was seen a few times. The chain employs TRBV12-3 or TRBV12-4 and TRBJ2-1, with 9 bases aligning to TRBD2. The end of the DNA fits TRBJ2-7 better, so the J call may be wrong. The CDR3 is 15 amino acids. Here the CDR3 DNA reads TGTGCCAGCAGCCAGCGGGAGGTTTCCTACAATGAGCAGTACTTC. Protein product: CASSQREVSYNEQYF.

With respect to this clonotype: One base away lies a much larger clone, so this may be a sequencing read error. The chain employs TRBV6-6 and TRBJ2-4, with D tentatively TRBD1 or TRBD2 (5 bases each). The J call may be wrong; the DNA end is better matched by TRBJ2-7. CDR3 length: 15 amino acids. In germline, CDR1 is MNHNY, CDR2 SVGAGI (reference sequence). CDR3 sequence (DNA): TGTGCCAGCAGTTATCCACTAGGGGAACCCTACGAGCAGTACTTC. Protein: CASSYPLGEPYEQYF.

V is TRBV20-1 and J is TRBJ2-5; weak D call: TRBD1 (5 bases). The J call could be wrong; TRBJ2-7 is a better fit for the DNA end. The CDR3 covers 11 residues. In germline, CDR1 is DFQATT, CDR2 SNEGSKA (reference sequence). The CDR3 nucleotides read TGCAGTGCTGGACACTCCTACGAGCAGTACTTC. Residues: CSAGHSYEQYF.

Of note for this clonotype: Being one base from a much bigger clone, this may be a read error. The genes are TRBV7-2 and TRBJ2-3; unclear D gene. Germline assignment: CDR1 SGHTA and CDR2 FQGNSA. V was clipped by 4 bases and J by 5 bases, with 10 bases between them. The CDR3 covers 13 residues. The CDR3 coding sequence is TGTGCCAGCAGCTCGAACAACGGAGATACGCAGTATTTT. Its protein product is CASSSNNGDTQYF.

This clonotype was counted at least ten times. A much larger clone sits a single nucleotide away, making a read error possible. The chain has TRBV7-2 and TRBJ2-5; a possible D gene is TRBD2 (6 bases). CDR3 size: 14 residues. V was shortened by 1 base and J by 10 bases, with 16 bases between the two germline ends. Germline CDR1 reads SGHTA; CDR2 reads FQGNSA. The CDR3 spells CASSLGAGYEVQYF. DNA for the CDR3: TGTGCCAGCAGCTTAGGTGCGGGATACGAGGTCCAGTACTTC.

This clonotype has a handful of counts. The chain carries TRBV12-3 or TRBV12-4 and TRBJ1-5; TRBD1 matches 11 bases. Trimming cost V 2 bases and J 2 bases; bases outside gene matches: 14. The CDR3 is made up of 20 amino acids. Written as DNA, the CDR3 is TGTGCCAGCAGTTTACTGCACGGACAGGGGGCCGTTGCCGGCAATCAGCCCCAGCATTTT. Its translation is CASSLLHGQGAVAGNQPQHF.

Regarding this clonotype: A much larger clone differs from this one at a single base, so this may be a read error. This chain joins TRBV5-1 and TRBJ2-3; 11 bases agree with TRBD2. CDR1 and CDR2 (germline): SGHRS, YFSETQ. The junction had 4 bases not matched to a gene; V was cut back by 4 bases and J by 0 bases. The CDR3 has 16 amino acids. Here the CDR3 reads CASSTSGSPSTDTQYF. CDR3 sequence (DNA): TGCGCCAGCAGCACTAGCGGGAGTCCTAGCACAGATACGCAGTATTTT. The complete variable domain, with remaining parts taken from reference TRBV5-1 and TRBJ2-3, reads KAGVTQTPRYLIKTRGQQVTLSCSPISGHRSVSWYQQTPGQGLQFLFEYFSETQRNKGNFPGRFSGRQFSNSRSEMNVSTLELGDSALYLCASSTSGSPSTDTQYFGPGTRLTVL.

This clonotype was observed a single time. One end of the junction does not line up with germline, which may come from a read error. This rearrangement joins TRBV12-3 or TRBV12-4 to TRBJ2-1; 7 nucleotides agree with TRBD2. The CDR3 sequence is 13 residues long. The CDR3 DNA follows: TGTGCCCGCAGCCCTCTTGCGGGAGCGGAGCAGTTCTTC. Protein product: CARSPLAGAEQFF.

The rearrangement joins TRBV19 to TRBJ2-3; perhaps TRBD2 as D (6 bases). V was clipped by 3 bases and J by 3 bases, with 7 bases between them. This CDR3 contains 13 residues. CDR1 is LNHDA, CDR2 SQIVND, per germline (reference sequence). CDR3 loop: CASSMGGTDTQYF. CDR3 coding DNA: TGTGCCAGTAGTATGGGAGGAACAGATACGCAGTATTTT.

In its sample, this clonotype was seen a few times. The V and J genes are TRBV28 and TRBJ1-1; 8 bases are shared with TRBD1. The CDR3 is 12 amino acids. V was pared by 4 bases and J by 11 bases, with 6 bases of the junction left unmatched. The germline CDR1 and CDR2 sequences are MDHEN and SYDVKM. The DNA for the CDR3 is TGTGCCAGCAGTTCGCAGGGGGCTTCGGCTTTCTTT. Translation: CASSSQGASAFF.

The J gene is TRBJ2-1, the V gene TRBV9; 7 bases fit TRBD1. This CDR3 region has 15 residues. Germline V gene data show CDR1 as SGDLS and CDR2 as YYNGEE. With 4 bases clipped from V and 8 bases from J, the junction kept 12 bases outside the gene matches. CDR3 loop: CASSNDREASDEQFF. Here the CDR3 DNA reads TGTGCCAGCAGCAACGACAGGGAAGCATCAGATGAGCAGTTCTTC.

CDR3 region: CASSLETAVNTEAFF. The CDR3, as DNA: TGTGCCAGCAGCCTAGAGACAGCGGTGAACACTGAAGCTTTCTTT. The V and J genes are TRBV6-5 and TRBJ1-1; D perhaps matches TRBD1 (5 bases). The CDR3 sequence is 15 residues long. Germline V gene lookup returns CDR1 MNHEY and CDR2 SVGAGI. The V and J ends lost 6 bases and 0 bases respectively, with 14 bases between them.

This clonotype was counted ten times or more. V is TRBV6-5 and J is TRBJ2-3; D remains ambiguous. The V end was cut by 5 bases, the J end by 2 bases, with 5 bases between. This CDR3 is built from 12 residues. Per germline, CDR1 MNHEY and CDR2 SVGAGI. The CDR3 sequence is CASSTNTDTQYF. CDR3 nucleotides: TGTGCCAGCAGTACAAACACAGATACGCAGTATTTT.

Note on this clonotype: Germline and junction disagree at one end, which may indicate a read error. The J gene is TRBJ2-3, the V gene TRBV11-3, with 8 bases that match TRBD2. Germline assignment: CDR1 SGHNT and CDR2 YENEEA. This CDR3 region has 15 residues. The CDR3 DNA follows: TGTGCCAGCAGCTTAAGCGGGAGTGGTCCAGATACGCGGTATTTT. It translates to CASSLSGSGPDTRYF.

CDR3 protein: CASSLSRGDTEAFF. DNA of the CDR3: TGCGCCAGCAGCTTGTCCAGGGGGGACACTGAAGCTTTCTTT. This rearrangement joins TRBV5-1 to TRBJ1-1; 7 nucleotides match TRBD1. There are 14 residues in the CDR3. The germline CDR1 and CDR2 sequences are SGHRS and YFSETQ. The J segment lost 3 bases and the V segment lost 1 base, leaving 3 bases of the junction unmatched.

The genes are TRBV12-3 or TRBV12-4 and TRBJ2-7; tentatively, D is TRBD1 (6 bases). Trimming left V 5 bases short and J 0 bases short, with 14 bases between. This CDR3 is built from 15 residues. CDR3 sequence: CASSPRQASSYEQYF. The CDR3 nucleotides read TGTGCCAGCAGTCCCCGACAGGCTAGCTCCTACGAGCAGTACTTC.

As concerns this clonotype: Relative to the germline gene, one junction end is altered; a read error may explain this. The chain links TRBV15 to TRBJ2-2, with 12 nucleotides matching TRBD1. Germline V gene lookup returns CDR1 LNHNV and CDR2 YYDKDF (reference sequence). This CDR3 is built from 16 residues. The CDR3 sequence is CATNNRDRGRREEVFF. The CDR3 region has the DNA TGTGCCACCAATAACCGGGACAGGGGGCGAAGAGAGGAGGTGTTTTTT.

Turning to this clonotype: This sequence may be a read error, since a much larger clone differs from it by one base. This chain links TRBV12-3 or TRBV12-4 with TRBJ2-7; 8 positions match TRBD2. The DNA end is a closer match to TRBJ2-1, so the J assignment may be wrong. The CDR3 has 15 residues. CDR3 amino acids: CASRLSGSPSYEQFF. The CDR3 DNA reads TGTGCCAGCAGGTTGAGCGGGAGTCCCTCCTACGAGCAGTTCTTC.

This clonotype was detected ten times or more. This sequence joins TRBV7-2 and TRBJ2-1; TRBD2 matches at 13 bases. The CDR3 consists of 16 residues. Trimming removed 1 base from V and 6 bases from J; junction bases left unmatched: 3. The germline V gene has CDR1 SGHTA and CDR2 FQGNSA. For the CDR3, the DNA is TGTGCCAGCAGCTTAGAAGGGACTAGCGGGACCAATGAGCAGTTCTTC. Translation gives CASSLEGTSGTNEQFF.

The rearrangement uses TRBV2 and TRBJ2-3, with 9 bases that match TRBD2. Trimming removed 2 bases from V and 9 bases from J; junction bases left unmatched: 6. CDR1 is SNHLY, CDR2 FYNNEI, per germline. There are 14 residues in the CDR3. The CDR3 is CASSESPSGTTQYF. The DNA of the CDR3 is TGTGCCAGCAGTGAAAGCCCTAGCGGGACGACGCAGTATTTT.

Note on this clonotype: The junction departs from the called germline gene at one end, perhaps through a read error. The CDR3 region is CACRLAGQETQFF. In nucleotides, the CDR3 is TGTGCCTGCAGACTAGCGGGACAAGAGACCCAGTTCTTC. The rearrangement uses TRBV6-2 or TRBV6-3 and TRBJ2-5; 11 positions match TRBD2. The last part of the DNA fits TRBJ2-1 better; the J call may be wrong. This CDR3 region has 13 residues. Germline CDR1 and CDR2: MNHEY and SVGEGT.

This clonotype appeared a few times. J is TRBJ1-2 and V is TRBV24-1; 11 bases are shared with TRBD1. CDR3 length: 16 residues. J was trimmed by 7 bases and V by 3 bases; bases with no gene match: 9. Germline V gives CDR1 KGHDR, CDR2 SFDVKD. CDR3 in DNA: TGTGCCACCAGTGATCCCCGGACAGGGGGCTATTGTGGCTACACCTTC. This translates into CATSDPRTGGYCGYTF.

This clonotype was recorded many times. The chain carries TRBV12-3 or TRBV12-4 and TRBJ2-1; D is perhaps TRBD1 or TRBD2 (5 bases each). The V end lost 6 bases, the J end lost 4 bases, and 7 bases lay between the germline ends. This CDR3 spans 12 amino acids. CDR3 DNA sequence: TGTGCCAGCAGGGGGGATTACAATGAGCAGTTCTTC. It codes for CASRGDYNEQFF.

V gene TRBV5-1 combines with J gene TRBJ2-7, with D tentatively TRBD2 (6 bases). V was cut by 0 bases and J by 7 bases, with 20 bases left in between. The CDR3 is 16 residues long. Per the germline V gene, CDR1 is SGHRS and CDR2 is YFSETQ. DNA of the CDR3: TGCGCCAGCAGCTTGGCCGGCGGGCGGGGCGGCAATGAGCAGTACTTC. It yields the protein CASSLAGGRGGNEQYF.

This rearrangement joins TRBV6-2 or TRBV6-3 to TRBJ1-1; D is unclear. This CDR3 has 13 amino acids. Trimming cost V 4 bases and J 1 base, with 7 bases left between them. Germline CDR1 MNHEY, CDR2 SVGEGT. The CDR3 DNA reads as TGTGCCAGCAGTTTGAAGAGGAACACTGAAGCTTTCTTT. This gives the protein CASSLKRNTEAFF.

This clonotype was seen more than once but under ten times. The chain couples TRBV27 to TRBJ2-5, with D perhaps TRBD1 (7 bases). CDR1 MNHEY and CDR2 SMNVEV come from the germline V gene (reference sequence). The germline V and J ends were trimmed by 3 bases and 5 bases, with 13 bases remaining between them. This CDR3 has 14 residues. DNA of the CDR3: TGTGCCAGCAGTTTGGAGGGGGCTGGTGAGACCCAGTACTTC. Its translation: CASSLEGAGETQYF.

The CDR3 nucleotides read TGCAGCGGGGAAGGACTAGCGGACACAGATACGCAGTATTTT. Residues: CSGEGLADTDTQYF. The J gene is TRBJ2-3, the V gene TRBV29-1, with TRBD2 matching 10 bases. The germline V gene has CDR1 SQVTM and CDR2 ANQGSEA. V lost 7 bases and J lost 2; bases outside the gene matches: 6. The CDR3 spans 14 residues.

This clonotype was observed a handful of times. This chain joins TRBV20-1 and TRBJ2-1; 9 bases agree with TRBD1. With 3 bases clipped from V and 10 bases from J, the junction kept 4 bases outside the gene matches. The CDR3 runs to 12 residues. Germline V CDR1 and CDR2: DFQATT, SNEGSKA (reference sequence). The CDR3 sequence: CSARDRGTEQFF. The CDR3 region has the DNA TGCAGTGCTAGGGACAGGGGAACCGAGCAGTTCTTC.

This chain uses TRBV5-1 with TRBJ1-5; a possible D gene is TRBD1 (5 bases). CDR3 length: 14 amino acids. Germline V CDR1 and CDR2: SGHRS, YFSETQ. Trimming took 2 bases from V and 5 from J, leaving 11 bases between them. CDR3 nucleotides: TGCGCCAGCAGCTTATCCGGGGGGTATCAGCCCCAGCATTTT. Protein: CASSLSGGYQPQHF.

This clonotype turned up a few times. The chain joins TRBV7-9 to TRBJ1-2; D gene ambiguous. Germline-derived CDR1 and CDR2 are SEHNR and FQNEAQ (reference sequence). The CDR3 runs to 12 residues. V was cut by 5 bases and J by 3 bases, with 7 bases left in between. The CDR3 protein is CASSATDYGYTF. The CDR3, as DNA: TGTGCCAGCAGCGCTACGGACTATGGCTACACCTTC.